These 7 T cell receptor beta chains came from one sample sequenced in a study of CD8 T cells in ankylosing spondylitis (dated by TCRdb to between 2016 and 2019). The library was prepared using 5' RACE. Sequencing instrument: Illumina HiSeq 2500. The public reads were run again by TCRdb, first through fastp at Q25 and then through MiXCR, and only productive beta chains were kept. Every entry covers one CDR3 protein and lists the most common genes and DNA from its rows. The sample table lists a few hundred thousand distinct CDR3 sequences, more than 15% of them with a count of one. 25% to 40% of the sample is taken by the ten largest. What was sequenced was blood, either unsorted or a sorted T cell fraction (not recorded which). All receptors come from a male donor with ankylosing spondylitis or in good health (not recorded which).

The CDR3 region has the DNA TGTGCCAGCAGCCCAAGTGGGATGCCGGAGACCCAGTACTTC. It specifies CASSPSGMPETQYF. The rearrangement links TRBV7-3 to TRBJ2-5; the D is unclear. The CDR3 covers 14 residues. Per the germline V gene, CDR1 is SGHTA and CDR2 is FQGTGA. V was cut by 5 bases and J by 5 bases, with 15 bases left in between.

The chain uses TRBV4-1 and TRBJ2-7; the D gene is possibly TRBD2 (6 bases). Germline loops: CDR1 MGHRA, CDR2 YSYEKL. Trimming stripped 1 base from V and 4 bases from J, with 14 bases between. This CDR3 region has 15 residues. As DNA, the CDR3 is TGCGCCAGCAGCCAAGGTCCGGGAGCCCTTTACGAGCAGTACTTC. It encodes CASSQGPGALYEQYF.

This chain joins TRBV7-2 and TRBJ2-1; 9 bases fit TRBD1. CDR3 length: 17 residues. CDR1 is SGHTA, CDR2 FQGNSA, per germline. V was pared by 0 bases and J by 7 bases, with 10 bases of the junction left unmatched. The CDR3, as DNA: TGTGCCAGCAGCTTAGCACAGGGGGCCCCTAGCGTAAATGAGCAGTTCTTC. Encoded protein: CASSLAQGAPSVNEQFF.

In its sample, this clonotype was seen a few times. This chain uses TRBV29-1 with TRBJ1-3; no clear D. The CDR3 is 13 residues long. CDR1 and CDR2 (germline): SQVTM, ANQGSEA. V was cut by 0 bases and J by 8 bases, with 11 bases left in between. The CDR3 spells CSVEERARYTIYF. The CDR3 DNA follows: TGCAGCGTTGAAGAACGGGCCCGGTACACCATATATTTT.

The chain has TRBV29-1 and TRBJ2-1, with D possibly being TRBD1 or TRBD2 (5 bases each). Germline CDR1 reads SQVTM; CDR2 reads ANQGSEA. The CDR3 runs to 12 residues. The V end was cut by 6 bases, the J end by 7 bases, with 13 bases between. The CDR3 reads CSVGRASNEQFF. DNA for the CDR3: TGCAGCGTGGGACGAGCAAGTAATGAGCAGTTCTTC.

This clonotype was detected ten times or more. The chain is built from TRBV29-1 and TRBJ2-4; 7 bases line up with TRBD2. With 7 bases clipped from V and 8 bases from J, the junction kept 14 bases outside the gene matches. This CDR3 is 14 amino acids long. Germline values: CDR1 SQVTM, CDR2 ANQGSEA. The CDR3 reads CSAVSSGPKYIQYF. CDR3 in DNA: TGCAGCGCTGTATCTAGCGGCCCCAAGTACATTCAGTACTTC.

The V gene is TRBV5-5, the J gene TRBJ1-1; D call uncertain. The CDR3 is 15 residues long. The V gene's germline CDR1 is SGHKS and CDR2 YYEKEE (reference sequence). V shed 1 base and J shed 1 base, with 11 bases lying between them. CDR3 amino acids: CASSLLDWQNTEAFF. CDR3 nucleotide sequence: TGTGCCAGCAGCTTGTTGGATTGGCAGAACACTGAAGCTTTCTTT. Together with reference TRBV5-5 and TRBJ1-1, the CDR3 gives the full variable domain: DAGVTQSPTHLIKTRGQQVTLRCSPISGHKSVSWYQQVLGQGPQFIFQYYEKEERGRGNFPDRFSARQFPNYSSELNVNALLLGDSALYLCASSLLDWQNTEAFFGQGTRLTVV.